What follows are 3 T cell receptor beta chains derived from one specimen sequenced in a study of regulatory and conventional T cells in RAG deficiency. The data were produced by immunoSEQ multiplex PCR, yet TCRdb's version contains in-frame clones alone and is incomplete. The sample records about 28,000 clones, over 80% being singletons. Blood CD4+ CD25-high CD127-low regulatory T cells supplied the genomic DNA template. This same sample was also part of a study on regulatory T cells. That report adds: The PCR used 52 TRBV and 13 TRBJ primers.

Input material: Tregs sorted from blood. Every receptor here comes from a human donor in good health.

The chain carries TRBV4-1 and TRBJ2-7; D is unresolved. The CDR3 totals 16 residues. Trimming left V 0 bases short and J 4 bases short, with 16 bases between. Germline assignment: CDR1 MGHRA and CDR2 YSYEKL. The CDR3: CASSQDLSTPRYEQYF. The CDR3 DNA is TGCGCCAGCAGCCAAGATTTGAGCACTCCACGGTACGAGCAGTACTTC.

V and J are TRBV5-6 and TRBJ2-1, with 9 bases lining up with TRBD2. Trimming cost V 4 bases and J 2 bases; bases outside gene matches: 4. The CDR3 sequence is 15 residues long. Germline V gene lookup returns CDR1 SGHDT and CDR2 YYEEEE. CDR3 region: CASSRAGGPYNEQFF. The CDR3 nucleotides read TGTGCCAGCAGCCGAGCGGGGGGCCCCTACAATGAGCAGTTCTTC.

The chain carries TRBV19 and TRBJ1-3; 7 positions agree with TRBD1. CDR1 is LNHDA and CDR2 is SQIVND in the germline V gene (reference sequence). This CDR3 comprises 15 residues. J was trimmed by 1 base and V by 3 bases; bases with no gene match: 3. The CDR3 reads CASSIRGQSGNTIYF. The CDR3 coding sequence is TGTGCCAGTAGTATCCGGGGACAGTCTGGAAACACCATATATTTT.